Listed here are 8 T cell receptor beta chains from one sample, sequenced in a study of identifying expanded T cells in peripheral blood. Generated by immunoSEQ multiplex PCR, the TCRdb table keeps only in-frame clones and is missing some. The sample includes roughly 84,000 clones, approximately 90% seen only once; the top ten take approximately 7%. Sequencing was done on a sample of blood. These TCRs come from a person aged 18 to 70 in good health.

This clone was counted between two and nine times. The chain has TRBV7-9 and TRBJ2-3; a possible D gene is TRBD2 (5 bases). The V and J ends lost 5 bases and 0 bases respectively, with 12 bases between them. The CDR3 is made up of 15 amino acids. CDR1 is SEHNR and CDR2 is FQNEAQ in the germline V gene (reference sequence). The CDR3 coding sequence is TGTGCCAGCAGCGCCCTCGGGGTAAGCACAGATACGCAGTATTTT. Protein: CASSALGVSTDTQYF.

This chain links TRBV5-1 with TRBJ1-2; no reliable D call. The CDR3 consists of 13 residues. Germline V lookup: CDR1 SGHRS, CDR2 YFSETQ. The V end lost 5 bases, the J end lost 9 bases, and 17 bases lay between the germline ends. The CDR3 protein is CASSGDIRESYTF. CDR3 coding DNA: TGCGCCAGCAGTGGTGACATCCGGGAAAGCTACACCTTC.

V and J are TRBV4-1 and TRBJ2-3, with 15 bases fitting TRBD2. This CDR3 is built from 15 residues. The J segment lost 5 bases and the V segment lost 4 bases, leaving 1 base of the junction unmatched. The V gene's germline CDR1 is MGHRA and CDR2 YSYEKL. CDR3 sequence reads: CASSRTSGGGDTQYF. CDR3 bases: TGCGCCAGCAGCCGGACTAGCGGGGGGGGAGATACGCAGTATTTT.

J is TRBJ2-5 and V is TRBV7-2; perhaps D is TRBD1 or TRBD2 (6 bases each). From germline, CDR1 is SGHTA and CDR2 FQGNSA. Trimming removed 0 bases from V and 5 bases from J, with 16 bases in between. The CDR3 runs to 16 residues. The CDR3 sequence is CASSLAWGAGRETQYF. The CDR3 DNA follows: TGTGCCAGCAGCTTAGCGTGGGGGGCGGGAAGGGAGACCCAGTACTTC. The full variable domain, rest sourced from reference TRBV7-2 and TRBJ2-5, is GAGVSQSPSNKVTEKGKDVELRCDPISGHTALYWYRQSLGQGLEFLIYFQGNSAPDKSGLPSDRFSAERTGGSVSTLTIQRTQQEDSAVYLCASSLAWGAGRETQYFGPGTRLLVL.

This clone appeared once. V and J are TRBV4-2 and TRBJ1-1, with D perhaps TRBD1 (5 bases). Germline loops: CDR1 LGHNA, CDR2 YNFKEQ. Trimming took 1 base from V and 0 from J, leaving 6 bases between them. The CDR3 runs to 14 residues. This CDR3 is CASSQGQLNTEAFF. CDR3 sequence (DNA): TGTGCCAGCAGCCAAGGACAGCTGAACACTGAAGCTTTCTTT.

This clone was observed once. The chain recombines TRBV2 with TRBJ2-5; D may be TRBD1 (6 bases). The CDR3 totals 15 residues. V was cut by 7 bases and J by 6 bases, with 21 bases left in between. Germline loops: CDR1 SNHLY, CDR2 FYNNEI. CDR3 region: CASKPGQGHVKTQYF. CDR3 DNA: TGTGCCAGCAAGCCCGGGCAGGGGCACGTAAAGACCCAGTACTTC.

The chain uses TRBV27 and TRBJ2-7; D is possibly TRBD1 (6 bases). Trimming removed 6 bases from V and 0 bases from J, with 15 bases in between. CDR1 is MNHEY, CDR2 SMNVEV, per germline (reference sequence). This CDR3 comprises 15 residues. CDR3 residues: CASRPDRILSYEQYF. In DNA, the CDR3 is TGTGCCAGCAGACCAGACAGGATACTCTCCTACGAGCAGTACTTC.

CDR3 sequence: CAISDGVSSYNEQFF. CDR3 coding DNA: TGTGCCATCAGTGATGGGGTAAGCTCCTACAATGAGCAGTTCTTC. The genes are TRBV10-3 and TRBJ2-1; D unclear. Trimming shortened V by 3 bases and J by 0 bases, and 9 bases separated the two germline ends. This CDR3 comprises 15 residues. CDR1 and CDR2 (germline): ENHRY, SYGVKD.